These 17 T cell receptor beta chains originate from one sample sequenced in a study of cytomegalovirus exposure and HLA in healthy donors. Measured with immunoSEQ multiplex PCR; TCRdb has only the in-frame clones, and not every one. The table records 90,000 to 100,000 clones, about 83% of them present only once. The sequencing input was PBMCs. These receptors all come from a woman aged 30 to 39 in good health and CMV-seronegative.

The rearrangement links TRBV5-1 to TRBJ1-1; D is uncertain. The CDR3 is made up of 13 amino acids. V lost 5 bases and J 1 base, leaving 9 bases between the germline ends. Germline values: CDR1 SGHRS, CDR2 YFSETQ. CDR3 amino acids: CASRENSNTEAFF. The CDR3 DNA follows: TGCGCCAGCAGGGAGAACTCGAACACTGAAGCTTTCTTT. Variable domain in full (rest from reference TRBV5-1 and TRBJ1-1): KAGVTQTPRYLIKTRGQQVTLSCSPISGHRSVSWYQQTPGQGLQFLFEYFSETQRNKGNFPGRFSGRQFSNSRSEMNVSTLELGDSALYLCASRENSNTEAFFGQGTRLTVV.

The chain joins TRBV6-6 to TRBJ2-7, with TRBD2 identical over 13 bases. V lost 6 bases to trimming and J lost 7 bases; unmatched junction nucleotides: 9. CDR1 MNHNY and CDR2 SVGAGI come from the germline V gene (reference sequence). The CDR3 is 15 amino acids. The CDR3 coding sequence is TGTGCCAGCAGCGCACTAGCGGGAGGGCTTGGAGAGCAGTACTTC. Protein product: CASSALAGGLGEQYF.

The chain carries TRBV28 and TRBJ2-7, with 9 bases identical to TRBD1. Trimming at V came to 3 bases and at J to 3 bases, leaving 12 bases not matched to a gene. The CDR3 covers 17 residues. Per germline, CDR1 MDHEN and CDR2 SYDVKM. CDR3 nucleotide sequence: TGTGCCAGCAGTTTTTCGCAGGGGACAGGGTATAACTACGAGCAGTACTTC. Amino acid sequence: CASSFSQGTGYNYEQYF.

The chain employs TRBV15 and TRBJ2-2, with a tentative D call TRBD1 (5 bases). Germline V gives CDR1 LNHNV, CDR2 YYDKDF (reference sequence). The CDR3 runs to 16 residues. V was trimmed by 0 bases and J by 5 bases, leaving 13 bases between them. CDR3 residues: CATSREGRVNTGELFF. CDR3 in DNA: TGTGCCACCAGCAGAGAGGGCAGGGTAAATACCGGGGAGCTGTTTTTT.

The chain links TRBV1 to TRBJ2-7; TRBD2, the table's D call, lacks a check against the DNA. TRBV1 is given as a pseudogene. CDR3 length: 17 amino acids. The CDR3 loop reads CTSSQDRGTSEPYEQYF. In DNA, the CDR3 is TGCACCAGCAGCCAAGACAGAGGGACTAGCGAACCCTACGAGCAGTACTTC.

The chain uses TRBV10-3 and TRBJ1-4, with D unresolved. The CDR3 is 13 residues long. Between the trimmed V and J ends, which lost 4 bases and 6 bases, there was a span of 9 bases. The germline V gene encodes CDR1 ENHRY and CDR2 SYGVKD. The CDR3 spells CAISGASDEKLFF. Here the CDR3 DNA reads TGTGCCATCAGTGGTGCGAGTGATGAAAAACTGTTTTTT.

The CDR3: CASSPVQGPLYEQYF. Written as DNA, the CDR3 is TGTGCCAGCTCACCAGTACAGGGTCCCCTCTACGAGCAGTACTTC. The chain has TRBV18 and TRBJ2-7, with D perhaps matching TRBD1 (6 bases). The CDR3 loop spans 15 amino acids. V lost 2 bases, J lost 3 bases, and 14 bases lay in between. Germline V gene data show CDR1 as KGHSH and CDR2 as LQKENI.

The chain carries TRBV28 and TRBJ2-7; D is uncertain. V was cut by 6 bases and J by 3 bases, with 6 bases left in between. The CDR3 spans 11 residues. The germline CDR1 and CDR2 sequences are MDHEN and SYDVKM. CDR3 amino acids: CASSSRYEQYF. CDR3 DNA: TGTGCCAGCAGCTCCCGCTACGAGCAGTACTTC.

This clone was picked up a small number of times. The chain joins TRBV6-5 to TRBJ1-2, with 7 bases identical to TRBD1. CDR1 and CDR2 from the germline V gene are MNHEY and SVGAGI. V shed 7 bases and J 7 bases; nucleotides not matched to a gene: 3. The CDR3 runs 11 residues. This CDR3 is CASTTGVGYTF. The CDR3, as DNA: TGTGCCAGCACCACAGGGGTTGGCTACACCTTC.

The genes are TRBV4-2 and TRBJ2-1, with 8 bases aligning to TRBD2. The CDR3 contains 18 residues. Germline values: CDR1 LGHNA, CDR2 YNFKEQ. J lost 0 bases, V lost 4 bases, and 11 bases had no gene match. This chain's CDR3 is CASSPFLAGGPSYNEQFF. CDR3 nucleotides: TGTGCCAGCAGCCCTTTCCTTGCGGGAGGTCCCTCCTACAATGAGCAGTTCTTC.

V gene TRBV18 combines with J gene TRBJ2-2, with D possibly being TRBD2 (5 bases). CDR1 is KGHSH, CDR2 LQKENI, per germline. V was clipped by 3 bases and J by 9 bases, with 8 bases between them. The length of the CDR3 is 12 residues. The CDR3 sequence is CASSPSAWELFF. CDR3 DNA: TGTGCCAGCTCACCTAGCGCGTGGGAGCTGTTTTTT.

This clone showed up just once. The chain has TRBV28 and TRBJ1-1; D ambiguous. Germline CDR1 and CDR2: MDHEN and SYDVKM. V lost 6 bases and J 3 bases, leaving 14 bases between the germline ends. This CDR3 contains 14 residues. The CDR3 coding sequence is TGTGCCAGCAGAGGGCCCGGGGTCTACACTGAAGCTTTCTTT. The encoded protein is CASRGPGVYTEAFF.

The J gene is TRBJ2-7, the V gene TRBV11-3; perhaps TRBD2 as D (6 bases). Trimming cost V 1 base and J 6 bases, with 13 bases left between them. Germline V gene lookup returns CDR1 SGHNT and CDR2 YENEEA. This CDR3 has 14 amino acids. In nucleotides, the CDR3 is TGTGCCAGCAGCTTAGGGGGGACTGTTCCCGAGCAGTACTTC. Encoded protein: CASSLGGTVPEQYF.

This chain uses TRBV7-9 with TRBJ2-7; D possibly corresponds to TRBD2 (5 bases). Germline V gene lookup returns CDR1 SEHNR and CDR2 FQNEAQ (reference sequence). V lost 1 base and J lost 0, with 10 bases in between. This CDR3 is 15 amino acids long. CDR3 nucleotides: TGTGCCAGCAGCTTAGGAGGGAAGAGCTCCTACGAGCAGTACTTC. Its protein is CASSLGGKSSYEQYF.

The chain has TRBV5-4 and TRBJ2-1, with 7 bases fitting TRBD2. Per germline, CDR1 SGHNT and CDR2 YYREEE (reference sequence). This CDR3 region has 14 residues. J lost 1 base, V lost 4 bases, and 2 bases had no gene match. The CDR3 bases are TGTGCCAGCAGCAAGCGGGGATCCTACAATGAGCAGTTCTTC. Its protein is CASSKRGSYNEQFF.

CDR3 sequence (DNA): TGTGCCAGCGGACAGCTGAACACTGAAGCTTTCTTT. Residues: CASGQLNTEAFF. This chain links TRBV14 with TRBJ1-1; tentatively, D is TRBD1 (6 bases). V lost 8 bases to trimming and J lost 0 bases, with 7 bases between them. There are 12 residues in the CDR3. CDR1 SGHDN and CDR2 FVKESK come from the germline V gene.

The chain couples TRBV7-8 to TRBJ2-7; 7 positions match TRBD1. J lost 2 bases, V lost 2 bases, and 6 bases had no gene match. This CDR3 region has 15 residues. CDR1 and CDR2 (germline): SGHVS, FQNEAQ. CDR3 loop: CASSLKTGSAYEQYF. The CDR3 region has the DNA TGTGCCAGCAGCTTAAAGACAGGGTCGGCCTACGAGCAGTACTTC.